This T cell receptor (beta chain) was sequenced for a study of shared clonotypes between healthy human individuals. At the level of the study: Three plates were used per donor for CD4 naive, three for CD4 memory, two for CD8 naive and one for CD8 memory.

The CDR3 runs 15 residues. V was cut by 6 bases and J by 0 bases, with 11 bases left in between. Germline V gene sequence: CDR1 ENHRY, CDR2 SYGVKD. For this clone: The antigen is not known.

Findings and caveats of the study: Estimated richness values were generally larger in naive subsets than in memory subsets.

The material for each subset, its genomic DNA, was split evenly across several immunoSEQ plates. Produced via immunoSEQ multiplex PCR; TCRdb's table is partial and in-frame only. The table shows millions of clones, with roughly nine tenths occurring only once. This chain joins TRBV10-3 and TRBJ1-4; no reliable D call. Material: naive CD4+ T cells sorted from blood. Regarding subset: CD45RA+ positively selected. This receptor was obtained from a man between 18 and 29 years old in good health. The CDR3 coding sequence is TGTGCCATCAGCATTGGGCGGTCAACTAATGAAAAACTGTTTTTT. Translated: CAISIGRSTNEKLFF.